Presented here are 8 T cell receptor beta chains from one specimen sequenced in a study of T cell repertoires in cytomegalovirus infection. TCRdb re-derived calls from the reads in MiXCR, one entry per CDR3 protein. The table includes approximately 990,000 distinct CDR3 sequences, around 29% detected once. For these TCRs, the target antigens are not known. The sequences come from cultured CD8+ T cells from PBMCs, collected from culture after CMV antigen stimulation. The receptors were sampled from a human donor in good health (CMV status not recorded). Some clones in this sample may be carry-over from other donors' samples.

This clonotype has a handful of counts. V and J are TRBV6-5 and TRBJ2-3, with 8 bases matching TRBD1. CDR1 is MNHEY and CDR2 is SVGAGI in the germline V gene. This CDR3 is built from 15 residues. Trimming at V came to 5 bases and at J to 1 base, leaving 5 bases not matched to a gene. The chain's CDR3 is CASSMDRVGTDTQYF. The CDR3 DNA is TGTGCCAGCAGTATGGACAGGGTTGGCACAGATACGCAGTATTTT.

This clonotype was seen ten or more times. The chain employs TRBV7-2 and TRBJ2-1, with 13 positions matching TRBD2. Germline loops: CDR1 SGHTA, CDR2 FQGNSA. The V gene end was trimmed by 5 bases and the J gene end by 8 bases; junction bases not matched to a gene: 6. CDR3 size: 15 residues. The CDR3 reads CASSPGLAGDDEQFF. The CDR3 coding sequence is TGTGCCAGCAGCCCCGGACTAGCGGGGGACGATGAGCAGTTCTTC.

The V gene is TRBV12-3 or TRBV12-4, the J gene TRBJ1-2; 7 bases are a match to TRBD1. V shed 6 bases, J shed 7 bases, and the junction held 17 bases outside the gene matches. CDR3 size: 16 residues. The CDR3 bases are TGTGCCAGCAGACCCCCTAAGGGCAGGGGGGGTACTGGCTACACCTTC. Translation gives CASRPPKGRGGTGYTF.

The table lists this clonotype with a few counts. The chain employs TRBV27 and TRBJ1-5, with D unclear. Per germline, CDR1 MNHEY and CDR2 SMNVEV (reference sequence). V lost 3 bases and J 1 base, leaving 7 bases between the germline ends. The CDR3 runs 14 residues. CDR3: CASSFFGSNQPQHF. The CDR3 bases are TGTGCCAGCAGTTTTTTCGGCAGCAATCAGCCCCAGCATTTT.

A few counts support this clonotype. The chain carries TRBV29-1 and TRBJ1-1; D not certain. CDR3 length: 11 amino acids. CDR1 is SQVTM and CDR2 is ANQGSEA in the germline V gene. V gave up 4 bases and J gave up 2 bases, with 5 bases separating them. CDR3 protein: CSVGLNTEAFF. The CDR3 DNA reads TGCAGCGTTGGTCTCAACACTGAAGCTTTCTTT.

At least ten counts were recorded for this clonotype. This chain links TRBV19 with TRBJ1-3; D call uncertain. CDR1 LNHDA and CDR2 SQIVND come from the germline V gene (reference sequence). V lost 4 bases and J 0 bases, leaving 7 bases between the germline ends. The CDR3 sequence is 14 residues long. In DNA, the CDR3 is TGTGCCAGTAGTAACCCAGCCTCTGGAAACACCATATATTTT. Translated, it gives CASSNPASGNTIYF.

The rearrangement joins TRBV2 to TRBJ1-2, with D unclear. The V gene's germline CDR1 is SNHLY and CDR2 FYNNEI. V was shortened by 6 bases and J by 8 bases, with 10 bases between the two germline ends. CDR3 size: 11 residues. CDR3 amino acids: CASRGLGGYTF. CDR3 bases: TGTGCCAGCAGAGGACTAGGAGGCTACACCTTC.

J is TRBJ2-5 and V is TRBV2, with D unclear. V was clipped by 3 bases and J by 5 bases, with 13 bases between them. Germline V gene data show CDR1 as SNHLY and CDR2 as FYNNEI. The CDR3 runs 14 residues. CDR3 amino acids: CASSEHGEEETQYF. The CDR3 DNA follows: TGTGCCAGCAGTGAGCATGGCGAGGAGGAGACCCAGTACTTC.